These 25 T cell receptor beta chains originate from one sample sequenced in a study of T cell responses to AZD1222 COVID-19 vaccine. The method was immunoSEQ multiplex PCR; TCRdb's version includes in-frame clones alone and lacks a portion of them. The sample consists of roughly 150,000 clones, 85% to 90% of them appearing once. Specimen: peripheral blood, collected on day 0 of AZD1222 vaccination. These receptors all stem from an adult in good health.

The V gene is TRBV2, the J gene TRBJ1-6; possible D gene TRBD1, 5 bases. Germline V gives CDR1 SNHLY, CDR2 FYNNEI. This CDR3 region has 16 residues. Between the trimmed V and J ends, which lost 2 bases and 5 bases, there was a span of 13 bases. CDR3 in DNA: TGTGCCAGCAGTGAAAGGGCAGGGAGGGATAATTCACCCCTCCACTTT. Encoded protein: CASSERAGRDNSPLHF.

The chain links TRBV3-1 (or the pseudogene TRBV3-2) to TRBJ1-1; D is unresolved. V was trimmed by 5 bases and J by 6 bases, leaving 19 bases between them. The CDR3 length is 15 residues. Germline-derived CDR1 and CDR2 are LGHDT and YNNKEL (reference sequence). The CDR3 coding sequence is TGTGCCAGCAGCTCGACGCTAGGTTTTGGGGCTGAAGCTTTCTTT. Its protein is CASSSTLGFGAEAFF.

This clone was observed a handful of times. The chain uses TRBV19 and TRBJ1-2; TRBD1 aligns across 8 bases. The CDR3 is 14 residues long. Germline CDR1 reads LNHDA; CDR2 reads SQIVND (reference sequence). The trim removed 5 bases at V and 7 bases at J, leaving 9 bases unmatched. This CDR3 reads CASSLGATGAGYTF. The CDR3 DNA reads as TGTGCCAGTAGTCTAGGAGCGACAGGGGCTGGCTACACCTTC.

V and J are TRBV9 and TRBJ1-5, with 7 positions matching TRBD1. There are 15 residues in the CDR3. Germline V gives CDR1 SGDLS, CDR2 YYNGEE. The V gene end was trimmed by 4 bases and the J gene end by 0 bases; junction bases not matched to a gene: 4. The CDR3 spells CASSSRQGSNQPQHF. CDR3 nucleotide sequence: TGTGCCAGCAGCTCACGACAGGGTAGCAATCAGCCCCAGCATTTT.

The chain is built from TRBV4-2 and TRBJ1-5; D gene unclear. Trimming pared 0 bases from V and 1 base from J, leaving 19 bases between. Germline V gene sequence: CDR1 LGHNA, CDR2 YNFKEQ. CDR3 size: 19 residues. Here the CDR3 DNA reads TGTGCCAGCAGCCAAGAAGGGAGAGCGGGTTCTCCCAGCAATCAGCCCCAGCATTTT. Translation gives CASSQEGRAGSPSNQPQHF.

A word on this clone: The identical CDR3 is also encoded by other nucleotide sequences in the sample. Here the CDR3 reads CSVAVTLNTEAFF. The CDR3 DNA is TGCAGCGTGGCCGTGACTTTGAACACTGAAGCTTTCTTT. The rearrangement uses TRBV29-1 and TRBJ1-1; D not resolved. The CDR3 totals 13 residues. Per the germline V gene, CDR1 is SQVTM and CDR2 is ANQGSEA. Trimming took 6 bases from V and 0 from J, leaving 11 bases between them. Together with reference TRBV29-1 and TRBJ1-1, the CDR3 gives the full variable domain: SAVISQKPSRDICQRGTSLTIQCQVDSQVTMMFWYRQQPGQSLTLIATANQGSEATYESGFVIDKFPISRPNLTFSTLTVSNMSPEDSSIYLCSVAVTLNTEAFFGQGTRLTVV.

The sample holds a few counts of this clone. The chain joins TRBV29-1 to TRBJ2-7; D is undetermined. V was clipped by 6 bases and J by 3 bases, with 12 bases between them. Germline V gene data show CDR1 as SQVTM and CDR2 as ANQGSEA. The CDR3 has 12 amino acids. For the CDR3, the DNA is TGCAGCGTACTGGTGGGTAGCTACGAGCAGTACTTC. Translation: CSVLVGSYEQYF.

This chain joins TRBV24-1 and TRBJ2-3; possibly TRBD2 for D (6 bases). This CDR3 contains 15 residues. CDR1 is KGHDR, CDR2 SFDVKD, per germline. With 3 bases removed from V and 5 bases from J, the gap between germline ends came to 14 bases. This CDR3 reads CATSDGTSQVDTQYF. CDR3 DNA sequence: TGTGCCACCAGTGATGGGACTTCACAGGTAGATACGCAGTATTTT.

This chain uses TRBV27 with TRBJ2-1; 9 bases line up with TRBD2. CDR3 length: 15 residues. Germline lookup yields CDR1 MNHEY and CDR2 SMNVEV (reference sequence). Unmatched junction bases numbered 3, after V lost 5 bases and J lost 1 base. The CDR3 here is CASSRSGSSYNEQFF. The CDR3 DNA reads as TGTGCCAGCAGTCGTAGCGGGAGTTCCTACAATGAGCAGTTCTTC.

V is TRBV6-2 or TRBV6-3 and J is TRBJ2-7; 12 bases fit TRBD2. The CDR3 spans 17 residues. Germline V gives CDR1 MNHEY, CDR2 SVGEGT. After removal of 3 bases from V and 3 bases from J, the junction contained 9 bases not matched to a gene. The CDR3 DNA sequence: TGTGCCAGCAGTTATACTTTTGGGACTAGCGGGCACTACGAGCAGTACTTC. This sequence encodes CASSYTFGTSGHYEQYF.

The CDR3 coding sequence is TGCGCCAGCAGCTTGGCCCTAAAACGGATGAGCTACGAGCAGTACTTC. Protein: CASSLALKRMSYEQYF. The genes are TRBV5-1 and TRBJ2-7; D not resolved. Trimming shortened V by 0 bases and J by 3 bases, and 16 bases separated the two germline ends. Germline V gene data show CDR1 as SGHRS and CDR2 as YFSETQ. The CDR3 is made up of 16 amino acids.

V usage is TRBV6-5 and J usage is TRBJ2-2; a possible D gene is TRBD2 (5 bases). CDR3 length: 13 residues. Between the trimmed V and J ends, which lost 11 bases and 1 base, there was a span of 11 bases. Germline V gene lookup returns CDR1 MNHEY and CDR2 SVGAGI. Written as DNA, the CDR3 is TGTGCCGCTCGGACTCGGAACACCGGGGAGCTGTTTTTT. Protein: CAARTRNTGELFF.

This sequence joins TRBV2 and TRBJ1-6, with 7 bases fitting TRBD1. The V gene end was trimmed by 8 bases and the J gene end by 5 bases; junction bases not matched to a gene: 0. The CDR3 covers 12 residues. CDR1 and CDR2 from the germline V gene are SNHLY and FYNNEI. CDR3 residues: CASGTDNSPLHF. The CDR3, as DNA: TGTGCCAGCGGGACAGATAATTCACCCCTCCACTTT.

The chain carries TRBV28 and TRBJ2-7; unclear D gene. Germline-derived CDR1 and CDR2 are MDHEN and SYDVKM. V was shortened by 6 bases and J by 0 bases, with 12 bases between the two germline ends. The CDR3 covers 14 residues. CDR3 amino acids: CASSTRLSSYEQYF. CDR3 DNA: TGTGCCAGCAGCACGAGGTTAAGCTCCTACGAGCAGTACTTC.

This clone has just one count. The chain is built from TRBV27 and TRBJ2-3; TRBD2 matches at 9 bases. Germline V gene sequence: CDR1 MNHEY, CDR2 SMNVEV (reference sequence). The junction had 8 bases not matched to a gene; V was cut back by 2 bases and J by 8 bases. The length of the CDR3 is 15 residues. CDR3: CASSLLAGGQSTQYF. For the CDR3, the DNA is TGTGCCAGCAGTTTACTTGCGGGGGGGCAAAGTACGCAGTATTTT.

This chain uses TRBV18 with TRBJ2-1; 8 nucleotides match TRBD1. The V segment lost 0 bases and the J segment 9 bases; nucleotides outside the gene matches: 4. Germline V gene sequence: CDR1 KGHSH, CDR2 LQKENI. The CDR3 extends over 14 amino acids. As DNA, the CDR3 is TGTGCCAGCTCACCACCGACAGGGGTCGGTGAGCAGTTCTTC. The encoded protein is CASSPPTGVGEQFF.

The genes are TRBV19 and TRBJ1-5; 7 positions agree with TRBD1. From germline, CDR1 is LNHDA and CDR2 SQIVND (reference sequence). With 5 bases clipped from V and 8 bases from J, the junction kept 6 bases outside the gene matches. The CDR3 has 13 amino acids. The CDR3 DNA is TGTGCCAGTAGTCCCAATCAGGGGGAGCCCCAGCATTTT. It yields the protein CASSPNQGEPQHF.

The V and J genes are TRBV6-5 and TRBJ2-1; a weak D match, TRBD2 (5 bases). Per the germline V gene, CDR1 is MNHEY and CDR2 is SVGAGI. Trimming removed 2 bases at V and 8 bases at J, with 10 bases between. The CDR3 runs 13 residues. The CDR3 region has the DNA TGTGCCAGCAGTTACCGGACTGTGTATGAGCAGTTCTTC. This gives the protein CASSYRTVYEQFF.

In nucleotides, the CDR3 is TGTGCCAGCAGCTTAGTTATGGGGCTGGATGGCTACACCTTC. It encodes CASSLVMGLDGYTF. This chain connects TRBV7-9 to TRBJ1-2; D is perhaps TRBD1 (5 bases). The ends were cut back, 1 base at V and 6 bases at J, with 12 bases in the middle. The CDR3 totals 14 residues. Germline CDR1 SEHNR, CDR2 FQNEAQ (reference sequence). The full variable domain, its missing parts supplied by reference TRBV7-9 and TRBJ1-2, is DTGVSQNPRHKITKRGQNVTFRCDPISEHNRLYWYRQTLGQGPEFLTYFQNEAQLEKSRLLSDRFSAERPKGSFSTLEIQRTEQGDSAMYLCASSLVMGLDGYTFGSGTRLTVV.

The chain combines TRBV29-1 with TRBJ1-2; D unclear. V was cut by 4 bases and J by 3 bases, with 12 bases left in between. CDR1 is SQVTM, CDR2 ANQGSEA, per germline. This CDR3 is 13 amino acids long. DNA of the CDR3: TGCAGCGTTGTCATTGTGCCGCACTATGGCTACACCTTC. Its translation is CSVVIVPHYGYTF. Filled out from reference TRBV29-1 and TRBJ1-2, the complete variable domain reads SAVISQKPSRDICQRGTSLTIQCQVDSQVTMMFWYRQQPGQSLTLIATANQGSEATYESGFVIDKFPISRPNLTFSTLTVSNMSPEDSSIYLCSVVIVPHYGYTFGSGTRLTVV.

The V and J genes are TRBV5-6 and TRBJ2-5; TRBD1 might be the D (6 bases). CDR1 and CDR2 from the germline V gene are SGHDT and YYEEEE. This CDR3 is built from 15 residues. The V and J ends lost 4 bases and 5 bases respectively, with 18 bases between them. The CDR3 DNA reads TGTGCCAGCAGCCCTGATACAGGGAACGAGGAGACCCAGTACTTC. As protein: CASSPDTGNEETQYF.

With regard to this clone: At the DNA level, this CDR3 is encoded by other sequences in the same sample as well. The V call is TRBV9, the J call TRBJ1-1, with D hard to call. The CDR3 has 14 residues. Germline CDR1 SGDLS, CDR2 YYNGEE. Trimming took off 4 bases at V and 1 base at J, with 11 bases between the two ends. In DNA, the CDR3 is TGTGCCAGCAGCCTACGGACGGCGAACACTGAAGCTTTCTTT. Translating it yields CASSLRTANTEAFF.

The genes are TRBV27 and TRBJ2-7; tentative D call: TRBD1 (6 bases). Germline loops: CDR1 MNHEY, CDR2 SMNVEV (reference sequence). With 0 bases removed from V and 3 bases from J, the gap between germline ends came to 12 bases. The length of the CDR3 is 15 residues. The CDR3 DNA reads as TGTGCCAGCAGTTTATCCCCCGGACAGAGCTACGAGCAGTACTTC. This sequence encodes CASSLSPGQSYEQYF.

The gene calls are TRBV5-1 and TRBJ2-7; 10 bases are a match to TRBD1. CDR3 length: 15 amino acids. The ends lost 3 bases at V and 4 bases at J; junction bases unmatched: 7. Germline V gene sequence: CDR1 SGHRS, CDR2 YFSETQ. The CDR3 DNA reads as TGCGCCAGCAGCTCCCTCGCGGGACAGGGGTACGAGCAGTACTTC. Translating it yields CASSSLAGQGYEQYF.

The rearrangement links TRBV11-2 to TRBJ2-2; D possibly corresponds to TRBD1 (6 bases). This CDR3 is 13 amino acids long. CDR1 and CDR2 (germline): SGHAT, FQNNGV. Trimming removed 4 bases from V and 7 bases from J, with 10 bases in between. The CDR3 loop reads CASSYQGGGELFF. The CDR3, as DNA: TGTGCCAGCAGCTACCAAGGGGGCGGGGAGCTGTTTTTT.